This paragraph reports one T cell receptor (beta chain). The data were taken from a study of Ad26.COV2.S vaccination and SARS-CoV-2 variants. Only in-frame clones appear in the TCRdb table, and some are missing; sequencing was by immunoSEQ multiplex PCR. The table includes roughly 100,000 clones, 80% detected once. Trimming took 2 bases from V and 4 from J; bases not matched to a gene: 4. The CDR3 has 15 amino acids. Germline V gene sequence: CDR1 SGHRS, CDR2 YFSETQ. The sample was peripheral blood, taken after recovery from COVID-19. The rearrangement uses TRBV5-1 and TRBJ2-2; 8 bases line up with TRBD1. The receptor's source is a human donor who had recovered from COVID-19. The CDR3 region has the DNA TGCGCCAGCAGCTTTGGTACAGGGGGCACCGGGGAGCTGTTTTTT. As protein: CASSFGTGGTGELFF.